This T cell receptor beta chain was recovered during a study of identical twins (TCRdb year 2016). About the full investigation: To test whether fetal clonotypes persist, this study deep-sequenced TCR alpha and beta repertoires from monozygotic twins, from unrelated adults of various ages, and from cord blood. To rule out contamination, replicate twin experiments were performed at different times with different library preparation protocols. Paper-wide results and their limitations: A weaker excess of twin sharing was found in beta out-of-frame sequences because the signal-to-noise ratio was lowered by fewer shared sequences. Compared with coincidental sharing between unrelated individuals, out-of-frame TCR alpha sequences shared between twins had an excess of sequences with low generation probability. Abundant cord blood beta clonotypes had fewer insertions, young adult naive repertoires showed a similar but weaker trend, and memory repertoires showed no such trend. Zero-insertion analyses could be partly confounded by invariant T cells such as MAIT and iNKT, although diverse VJ usage argued against such confounding for most clonotypes. Because the same donors could not be followed over many years, conclusions were based on cross-sectional statistical analysis. Recombination models systematically underestimated out-of-frame TCR alpha sharing in monozygotic twins but agreed with sharing between unrelated individuals.

All donors were healthy Caucasians. As regards this clonotype: Its antigen target is currently unknown. Sequence at one end of the junction differs from germline and may be a read error.

The CDR3 has 14 amino acids, counting the end cysteine and phenylalanine. Of the read, only the CDR3 DNA is kept; its 42 bases are in frame from base 1. CDR1 and CDR2, per the germline V gene, are SGDLS and YYNGEE. Preparation of the library involved 5' RACE. Reads for this sample came from an Illumina HiSeq 2000. Template switching introduced a universal primer binding site; the final cDNA contained a unique molecular identifier, enabling accurate counting of TCR cDNA molecules. First-strand cDNA for TCR alpha and beta chains was synthesized from specific primers in the conserved constant-segment region. Each cDNA library was double barcoded, with a SMART-Mk sample barcode plus Illumina barcodes, to control for contamination. TruSeq adapter sequences, together with Illumina sample barcodes, were added in two successive PCR steps. The TCR alpha and beta cDNA libraries were sequenced on the Illumina HiSeq platform using custom primers. On the authors' methods: Unique molecular identifiers were extracted from raw reads with MiGEC, and CDR3 positions were determined with MiXCR. For each individual, recombination models were inferred using an EM algorithm with the repgenHMM and IGoR tools. Shared clonotypes were analyzed with the tcR package in R, and sharing was normalized by the product of cloneset sizes. To study raw recombination free of thymic and clonal selection effects, out-of-frame nonproductive sequences were analyzed. TCRdb cleaned the public reads at Q25 with fastp, built clones with MiXCR and kept in-frame beta chains. Each CDR3 protein gets just one entry, which takes the most common genes and DNA from the rows behind it. The V and J calls follow TCRdb's processing rather than the paper's. This sample has 1,800,000 or so distinct CDR3 sequences in its table, and more than 30% of those were observed once. The top ten hold under 0.35% of the sample.

This sequence was found in a newborn girl in good health. The sequence links TRBV9 to TRBJ2-5; the D gene cannot be resolved beyond TRBD1 or TRBD2, each matching 5 bases. The material sequenced was cord blood. DNA sequence: TGTGCCAGCAACGTAGCTGGGGGTCAAGAGACCCAGTACTTC. This translates into CASNVAGGQETQYF. When the CDR3 is completed using the reference TRBV9 and TRBJ2-5 genes on either side, the full variable domain is DSGVTQTPKHLITATGQRVTLRCSPRSGDLSVYWYQQSLDQGLQFLIQYYNGEERAKGNILERFSAQQFPDLHSELNLSSLELGDSALYFCASNVAGGQETQYFGPGTRLLVL.